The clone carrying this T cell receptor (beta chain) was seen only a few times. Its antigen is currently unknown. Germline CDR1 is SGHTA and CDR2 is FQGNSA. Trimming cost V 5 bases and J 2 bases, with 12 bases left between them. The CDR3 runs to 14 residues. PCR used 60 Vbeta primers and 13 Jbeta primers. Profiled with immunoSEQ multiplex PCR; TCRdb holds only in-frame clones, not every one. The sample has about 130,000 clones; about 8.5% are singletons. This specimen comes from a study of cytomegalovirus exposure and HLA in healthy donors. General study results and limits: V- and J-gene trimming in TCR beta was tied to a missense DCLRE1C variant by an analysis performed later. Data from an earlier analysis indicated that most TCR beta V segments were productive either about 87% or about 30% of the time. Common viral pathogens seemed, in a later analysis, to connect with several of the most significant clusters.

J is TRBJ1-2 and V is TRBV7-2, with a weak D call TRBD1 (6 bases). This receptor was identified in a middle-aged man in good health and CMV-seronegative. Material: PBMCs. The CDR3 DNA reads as TGTGCCAGCAGCGCCCCGGGACACAACTATGGCTACACCTTC. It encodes CASSAPGHNYGYTF.